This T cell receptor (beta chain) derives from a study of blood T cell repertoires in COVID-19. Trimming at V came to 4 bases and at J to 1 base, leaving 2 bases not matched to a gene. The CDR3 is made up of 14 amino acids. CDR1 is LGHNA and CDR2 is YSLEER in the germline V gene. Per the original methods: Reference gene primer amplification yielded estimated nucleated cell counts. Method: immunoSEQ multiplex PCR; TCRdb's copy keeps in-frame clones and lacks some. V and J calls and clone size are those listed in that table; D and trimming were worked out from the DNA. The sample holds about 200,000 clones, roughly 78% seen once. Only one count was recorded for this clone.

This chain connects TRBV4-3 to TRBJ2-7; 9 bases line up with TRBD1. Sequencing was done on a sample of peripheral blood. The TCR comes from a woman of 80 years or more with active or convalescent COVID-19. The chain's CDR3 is CASSPGQGSYEQYF. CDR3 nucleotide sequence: TGCGCCAGCAGCCCGGGACAGGGATCCTACGAGCAGTACTTC.